A selection of T cell receptor beta chains follows, all from one sample in a study of OX40 agonist ivuxolimab in advanced cancers. Sequencing used immunoSEQ multiplex PCR; TCRdb keeps in-frame clones, though not all of them. The sample shows 55,000 to 80,000 clones, about 88% of them seen only once. The sample was CD4+ or CD8+ T cells sorted from blood, taken in a trial of the OX40 agonist ivuxolimab. These receptors were taken from an adult with an advanced solid tumor such as melanoma, head and neck, liver or kidney cancer. CDR3s include the opening cysteine and the closing phenylalanine or tryptophan. The D gene is left open where the match is weak. The listing skips clone size in some rows; elsewhere it reads once, few, many or a size class.

. | TRBJ2-7 | TRBV18 | . | TGTGCCAGCTCACCTACCCGGCGGGTTAGCTCCTACGAGCAGTACTTC | CASSPTRRVSSYEQYF
. | TRBJ2-5 | TRBV13 | . | TGTGCCAGCAGCCCCTTTACCACAGGGTGGAAGACCCAGTACTTC | CASSPFTTGWKTQYF
. | TRBJ1-2 | TRBV5-4 | TRBD1 | TGTGCCAGCAGCCCGGACAGGAACTATGGCTACACCTTC | CASSPDRNYGYTF
. | TRBJ1-2 | TRBV18 | . | TGTGCCAGCTCACCAGGGACAACAGCTAACTATGGCTACACCTTC | CASSPGTTANYGYTF
. | TRBJ2-5 | TRBV9 | TRBD2 | TGTGCCAGCAGCGTAGGTCTAGCGGTAGACCAAGAGACCCAGTACTTC | CASSVGLAVDQETQYF
few | TRBJ1-1 | TRBV4-1 | . | TGCGCCAGCAGCCCCCGAGGGACGGATGCGAACACTGAAGCTTTCTTT | CASSPRGTDANTEAFF
. | TRBJ2-2 | TRBV7-2 | . | TGTGCCAGCAGCTTAAGACTGGGAGAAACCGGGGAGCTGTTTTTT | CASSLRLGETGELFF
. | TRBJ2-3 | TRBV5-1 | TRBD2 | TGCGCCAGCAGCTCCTCGACTAGCCCGCAGTATTTT | CASSSSTSPQYF
few | TRBJ2-4 | TRBV28 | . | TGTGCCAGCAGCCCTTCAGGGCTTCGTCTCAACAACATTCAGTACTTC | CASSPSGLRLNNIQYF
. | TRBJ2-4 | TRBV5-3 | TRBD2 | TGTGCCAGAAGTTCCGGGGGGAAGGCTGGCAAAAACATTCAGTACTTC | CARSSGGKAGKNIQYF
. | TRBJ2-7 | TRBV7-2 | . | TGTGCCAGCAGCTTAGCGCAGAACAGAGCCTACGAGCAGTACTTC | CASSLAQNRAYEQYF
once | TRBJ2-2 | TRBV6-4 | TRBD2 | TGTGCCAGCAGCCCTCGCGGGGGCACCGGGGAGCTGTTTTTT | CASSPRGGTGELFF
. | TRBJ2-7 | TRBV5-4 | . | TGTGCCAGCAGCTTGGACAGCGCCAGCTCCTACGAGCAGTACTTC | CASSLDSASSYEQYF
. | TRBJ2-7 | TRBV18 | . | TGTGCCAGCTCACCACAGGCGACAGCCTACGAGCAGTACTTC | CASSPQATAYEQYF
. | TRBJ2-7 | TRBV6-5 | . | TGTGCCAGCCGACGGATATACGAGCAGTACTTC | CASRRIYEQYF
. | TRBJ1-1 | TRBV19 | . | TGTGCCAGTACCCGGGGGGGATCGGGGAGGGGCACTGAAGCTTTCTTT | CASTRGGSGRGTEAFF
. | TRBJ1-1 | TRBV6-1 | . | TGTGCCAGCAGTGAAGCTTTTGGCACTGAAGCTTTCTTT | CASSEAFGTEAFF
. | TRBJ2-3 | TRBV6-6 | . | TGTGCCAGCAGCCCGGGTGGGTATACGCAGTATTTT | CASSPGGYTQYF
. | TRBJ2-2 | TRBV7-2 | TRBD1 | TGTGCCAGCAGTTCCCTCTCTCCCGGACAGGGGGATAGAACCGGGGAGCTGTTTTTT | CASSSLSPGQGDRTGELFF
. | TRBJ2-7 | TRBV27 | TRBD1 | TGTGCCAGCAGTCACCTCCGGGACAGGGCCTACGAGCAGTACTTC | CASSHLRDRAYEQYF
. | TRBJ1-1 | TRBV27 | . | TGTGCCAGCAGTCCAAAAAGTACAAGCGCCCGGCGTCGGGCTTTCTTT | CASSPKSTSARRRAFF
. | TRBJ2-1 | TRBV6-1 | . | TGTGCCAGCGCCGAGGACAATGAGCAGTTCTTC | CASAEDNEQFF
. | TRBJ2-5 | TRBV27 | . | TGTGCCAGCAGTTTAAACGGCGCTACCCGAGAGACCCAGTACTTC | CASSLNGATRETQYF
. | TRBJ1-5 | TRBV27 | TRBD1 | TGTGCCAGCAGTAGATCGACAGGGGCTGGCAATCAGCCCCAGCATTTT | CASSRSTGAGNQPQHF
. | TRBJ1-5 | TRBV29-1 | TRBD1 | TGCAGCGTTGGACAGGGCAAGCTCCAGCATTTT | CSVGQGKLQHF
. | TRBJ1-1 | TRBV27 | . | TGTGCCAGCAGTCTGTTTATAGGGGGGAGGCCTGAAGCTTTCTTT | CASSLFIGGRPEAFF
. | TRBJ1-3 | TRBV7-9 | . | TGTGCCAGCGACCCGGGGGGGATTCAGTCTGGAAACACCATATATTTT | CASDPGGIQSGNTIYF
. | TRBJ1-5 | TRBV10-3 | . | TGTGCCATCAGTGAAGTGGGAGGGAAGGGTAGCAATCAGCCCCAGCATTTT | CAISEVGGKGSNQPQHF
once | TRBJ2-1 | TRBV5-1 | TRBD2 | TGCGCCAGCAGCTTGGGCGCGGGAGGGCCCTATGAGCAGTTCTTC | CASSLGAGGPYEQFF
. | TRBJ1-4 | TRBV7-9 | TRBD1 | TGTGCCAGCAGCTTACGGACAGGGAAGGAGGGAGGGAATGAAAAACTGTTTTTT | CASSLRTGKEGGNEKLFF
. | TRBJ2-7 | TRBV7-9 | . | TGTGCCAGCGCCCTGACAGCCGACGAGCAGTACTTC | CASALTADEQYF